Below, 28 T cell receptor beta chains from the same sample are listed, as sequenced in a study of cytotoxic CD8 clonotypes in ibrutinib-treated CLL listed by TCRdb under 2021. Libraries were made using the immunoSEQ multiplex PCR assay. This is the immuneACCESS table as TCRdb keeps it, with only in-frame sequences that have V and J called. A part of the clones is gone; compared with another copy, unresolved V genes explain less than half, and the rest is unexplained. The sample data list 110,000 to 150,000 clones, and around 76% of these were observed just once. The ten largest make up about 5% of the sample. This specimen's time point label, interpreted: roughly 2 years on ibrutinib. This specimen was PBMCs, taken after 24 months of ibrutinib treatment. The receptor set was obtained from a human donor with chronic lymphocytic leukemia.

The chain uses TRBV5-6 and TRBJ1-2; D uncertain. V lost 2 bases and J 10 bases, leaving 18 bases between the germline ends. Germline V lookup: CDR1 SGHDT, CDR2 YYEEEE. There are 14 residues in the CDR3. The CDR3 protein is CASSFSGYGDDYTF. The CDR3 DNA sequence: TGTGCCAGCAGCTTTTCGGGGTACGGGGATGACTACACCTTC.

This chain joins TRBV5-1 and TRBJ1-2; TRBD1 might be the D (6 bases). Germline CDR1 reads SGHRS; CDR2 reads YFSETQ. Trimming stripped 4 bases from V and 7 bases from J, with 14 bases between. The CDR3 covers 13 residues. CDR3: CASSTNDRSGYTF. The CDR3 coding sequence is TGCGCCAGCAGCACCAACGACAGGAGTGGCTACACCTTC.

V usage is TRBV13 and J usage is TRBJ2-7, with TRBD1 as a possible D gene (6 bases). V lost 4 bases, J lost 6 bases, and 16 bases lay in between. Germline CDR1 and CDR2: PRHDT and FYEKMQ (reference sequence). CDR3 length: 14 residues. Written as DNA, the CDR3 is TGTGCCAGCAGCTCAGGGGCAGCTCCTGGCGAGCAGTACTTC. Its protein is CASSSGAAPGEQYF. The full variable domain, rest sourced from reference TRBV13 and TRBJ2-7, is AAGVIQSPRHLIKEKRETATLKCYPIPRHDTVYWYQQGPGQDPQFLISFYEKMQSDKGSIPDRFSAQQFSDYHSELNMSSLELGDSALYFCASSSGAAPGEQYFGPGTRLTVT.

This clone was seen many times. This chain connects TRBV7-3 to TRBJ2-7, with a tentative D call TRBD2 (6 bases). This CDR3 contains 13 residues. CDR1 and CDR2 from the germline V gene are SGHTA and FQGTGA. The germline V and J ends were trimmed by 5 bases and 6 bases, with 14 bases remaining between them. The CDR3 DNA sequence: TGTGCCAGCAGCCCTAGCCCCGGGGGCGAGCAGTACTTC. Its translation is CASSPSPGGEQYF.

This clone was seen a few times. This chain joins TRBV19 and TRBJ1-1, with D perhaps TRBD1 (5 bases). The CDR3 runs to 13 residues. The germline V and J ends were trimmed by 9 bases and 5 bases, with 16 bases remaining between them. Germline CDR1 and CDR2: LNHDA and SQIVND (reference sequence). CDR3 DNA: TGTGCCAGCCGCCGCGGGGACCCGACTGAAGCTTTCTTT. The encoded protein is CASRRGDPTEAFF.

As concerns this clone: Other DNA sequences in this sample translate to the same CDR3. CDR3 protein: CASSLWGNEQFF. The CDR3 DNA sequence: TGTGCCAGCAGTTTATGGGGGAATGAGCAGTTCTTC. V gene TRBV27 combines with J gene TRBJ2-1; D may correspond to TRBD1 or TRBD2 (5 bases each). Trimming shortened V by 1 base and J by 7 bases, and 5 bases separated the two germline ends. The CDR3 contains 12 residues. Per the germline V gene, CDR1 is MNHEY and CDR2 is SMNVEV (reference sequence).

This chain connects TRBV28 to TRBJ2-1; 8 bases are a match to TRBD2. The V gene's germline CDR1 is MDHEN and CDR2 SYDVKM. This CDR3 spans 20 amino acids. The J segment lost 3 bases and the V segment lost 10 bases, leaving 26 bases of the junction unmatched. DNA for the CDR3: TGTGCCATACAACACCGAGGGGGGACGGTAAAAAGCGGGAGCTACAATGAGCAGTTCTTC. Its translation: CAIQHRGGTVKSGSYNEQFF.

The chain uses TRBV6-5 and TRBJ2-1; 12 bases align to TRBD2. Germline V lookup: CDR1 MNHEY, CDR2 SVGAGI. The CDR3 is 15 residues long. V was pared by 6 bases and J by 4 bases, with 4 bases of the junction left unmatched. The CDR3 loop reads CASSPTSGGYNEQFF. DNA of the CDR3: TGTGCCAGCAGCCCCACTAGCGGGGGGTACAATGAGCAGTTCTTC.

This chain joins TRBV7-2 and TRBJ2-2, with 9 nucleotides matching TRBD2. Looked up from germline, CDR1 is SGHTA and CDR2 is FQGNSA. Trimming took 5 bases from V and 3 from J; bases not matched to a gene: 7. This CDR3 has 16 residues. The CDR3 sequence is CASSTMAGGYTGELFF. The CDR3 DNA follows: TGTGCCAGCAGCACCATGGCGGGAGGGTACACCGGGGAGCTGTTTTTT.

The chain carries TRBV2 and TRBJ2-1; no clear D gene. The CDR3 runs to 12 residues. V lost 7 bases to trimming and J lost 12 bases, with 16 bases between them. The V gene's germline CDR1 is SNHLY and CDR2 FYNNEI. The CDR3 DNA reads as TGTGCCAGCAACCCCGGCCCGGTAGGGCAGTTCTTC. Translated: CASNPGPVGQFF.

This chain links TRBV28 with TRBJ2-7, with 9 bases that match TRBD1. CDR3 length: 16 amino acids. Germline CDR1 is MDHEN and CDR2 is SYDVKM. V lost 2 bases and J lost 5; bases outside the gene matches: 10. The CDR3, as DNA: TGTGCCAGCAGTTTAGGTTTGGGGGGACAGGGCCACGAGCAGTACTTC. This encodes CASSLGLGGQGHEQYF.

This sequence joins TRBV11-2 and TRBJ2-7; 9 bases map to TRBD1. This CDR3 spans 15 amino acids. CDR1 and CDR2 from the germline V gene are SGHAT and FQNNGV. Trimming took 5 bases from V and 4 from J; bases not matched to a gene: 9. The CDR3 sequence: CASSLTGGAHYEQYF. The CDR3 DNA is TGTGCCAGCAGCCTTACAGGGGGCGCTCATTACGAGCAGTACTTC.

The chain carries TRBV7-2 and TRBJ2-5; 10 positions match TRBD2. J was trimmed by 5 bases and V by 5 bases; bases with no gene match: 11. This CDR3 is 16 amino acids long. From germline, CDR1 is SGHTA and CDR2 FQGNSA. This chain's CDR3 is CASSRTSSGGAETQYF. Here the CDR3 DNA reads TGTGCCAGCAGCCGGACCTCTAGCGGGGGTGCGGAGACCCAGTACTTC.

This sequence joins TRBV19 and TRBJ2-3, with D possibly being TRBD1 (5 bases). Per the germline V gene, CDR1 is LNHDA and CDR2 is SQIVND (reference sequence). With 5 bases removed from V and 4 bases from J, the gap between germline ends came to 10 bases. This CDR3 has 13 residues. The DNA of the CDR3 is TGTGCCAGTAGTGGGGCTACGGCAGATACGCAGTATTTT. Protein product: CASSGATADTQYF.

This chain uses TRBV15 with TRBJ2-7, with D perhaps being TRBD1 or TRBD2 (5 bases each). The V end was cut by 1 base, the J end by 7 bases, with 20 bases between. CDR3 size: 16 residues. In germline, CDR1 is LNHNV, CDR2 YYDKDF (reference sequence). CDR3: CATSRVGGAARGEQYF. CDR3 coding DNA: TGTGCCACCAGCAGAGTGGGTGGGGCAGCCCGCGGGGAGCAGTACTTC.

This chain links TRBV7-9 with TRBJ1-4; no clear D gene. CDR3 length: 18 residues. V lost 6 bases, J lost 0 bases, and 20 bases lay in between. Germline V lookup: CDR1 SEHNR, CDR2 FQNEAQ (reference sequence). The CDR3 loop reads CASRHFGPLKPTNEKLFF. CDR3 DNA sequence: TGTGCCAGCAGACATTTTGGGCCCCTAAAGCCAACTAATGAAAAACTGTTTTTT.

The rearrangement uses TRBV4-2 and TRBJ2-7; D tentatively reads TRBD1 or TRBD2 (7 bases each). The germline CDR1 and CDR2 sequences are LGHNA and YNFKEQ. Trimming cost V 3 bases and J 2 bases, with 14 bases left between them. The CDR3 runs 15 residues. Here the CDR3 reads CASSHPGGGPYEQYF. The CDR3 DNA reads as TGTGCCAGCAGCCACCCAGGGGGGGGGCCCTACGAGCAGTACTTC.

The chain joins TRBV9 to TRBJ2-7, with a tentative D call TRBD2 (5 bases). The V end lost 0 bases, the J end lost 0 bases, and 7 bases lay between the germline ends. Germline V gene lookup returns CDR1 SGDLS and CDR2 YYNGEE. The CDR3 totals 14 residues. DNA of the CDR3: TGTGCCAGCAGCGTAGGGAGGAGCTCCTACGAGCAGTACTTC. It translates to CASSVGRSSYEQYF.

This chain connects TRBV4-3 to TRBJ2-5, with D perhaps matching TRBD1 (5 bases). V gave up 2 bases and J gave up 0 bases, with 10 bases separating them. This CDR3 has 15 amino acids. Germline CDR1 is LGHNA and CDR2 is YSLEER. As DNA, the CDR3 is TGCGCCAGCAGCCAATTCCAGGGCTACCAAGAGACCCAGTACTTC. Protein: CASSQFQGYQETQYF.

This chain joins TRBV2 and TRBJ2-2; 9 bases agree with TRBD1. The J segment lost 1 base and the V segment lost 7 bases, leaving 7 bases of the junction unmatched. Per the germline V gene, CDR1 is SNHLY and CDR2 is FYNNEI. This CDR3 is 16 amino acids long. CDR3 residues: CASKWAGQGNTGELFF. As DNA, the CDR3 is TGTGCCAGCAAGTGGGCGGGACAGGGGAACACCGGGGAGCTGTTTTTT.

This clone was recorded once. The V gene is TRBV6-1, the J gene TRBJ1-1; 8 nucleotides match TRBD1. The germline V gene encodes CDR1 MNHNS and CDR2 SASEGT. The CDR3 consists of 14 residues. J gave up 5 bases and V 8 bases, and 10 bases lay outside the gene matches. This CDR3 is CASGWTGSRTEAFF. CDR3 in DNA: TGTGCCAGCGGGTGGACAGGGTCGAGAACTGAAGCTTTCTTT.

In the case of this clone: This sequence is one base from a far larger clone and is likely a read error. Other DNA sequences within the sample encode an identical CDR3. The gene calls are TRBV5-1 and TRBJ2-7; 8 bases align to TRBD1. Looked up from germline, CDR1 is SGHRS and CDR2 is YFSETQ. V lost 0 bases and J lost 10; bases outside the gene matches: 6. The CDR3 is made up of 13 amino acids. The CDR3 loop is CASSLGQGRPQYF. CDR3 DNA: TGCGCCAGCAGCTTGGGACAGGGGAGACCCCAGTACTTC. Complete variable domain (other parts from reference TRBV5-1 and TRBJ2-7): KAGVTQTPRYLIKTRGQQVTLSCSPISGHRSVSWYQQTPGQGLQFLFEYFSETQRNKGNFPGRFSGRQFSNSRSEMNVSTLELGDSALYLCASSLGQGRPQYFGPGTRLTVT.

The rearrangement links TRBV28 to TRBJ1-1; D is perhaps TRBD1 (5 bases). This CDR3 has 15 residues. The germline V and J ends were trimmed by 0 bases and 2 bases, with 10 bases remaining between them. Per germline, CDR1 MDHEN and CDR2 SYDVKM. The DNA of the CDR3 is TGTGCCAGCAGTTTATGGGCCAGGGCCAACACTGAAGCTTTCTTT. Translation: CASSLWARANTEAFF.

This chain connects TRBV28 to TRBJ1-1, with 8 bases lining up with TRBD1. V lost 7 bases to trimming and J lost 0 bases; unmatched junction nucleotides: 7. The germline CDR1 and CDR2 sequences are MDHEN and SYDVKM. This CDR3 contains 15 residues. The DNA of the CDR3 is TGTGCCAGCATGGGGACAGGCATTATGAACACTGAAGCTTTCTTT. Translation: CASMGTGIMNTEAFF.

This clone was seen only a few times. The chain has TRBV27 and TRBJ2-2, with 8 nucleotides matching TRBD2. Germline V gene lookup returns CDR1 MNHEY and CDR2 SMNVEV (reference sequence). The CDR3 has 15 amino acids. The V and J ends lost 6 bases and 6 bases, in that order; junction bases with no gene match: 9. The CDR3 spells CASRPRAGGAGELFF. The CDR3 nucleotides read TGTGCCAGCAGACCCCGGGCGGGAGGTGCCGGGGAGCTGTTTTTT.

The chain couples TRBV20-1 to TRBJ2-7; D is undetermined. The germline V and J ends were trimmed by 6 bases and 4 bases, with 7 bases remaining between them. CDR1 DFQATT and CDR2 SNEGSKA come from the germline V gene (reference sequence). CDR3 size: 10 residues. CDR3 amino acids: CSASKYEQYF. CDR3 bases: TGCAGTGCCTCCAAATACGAGCAGTACTTC.

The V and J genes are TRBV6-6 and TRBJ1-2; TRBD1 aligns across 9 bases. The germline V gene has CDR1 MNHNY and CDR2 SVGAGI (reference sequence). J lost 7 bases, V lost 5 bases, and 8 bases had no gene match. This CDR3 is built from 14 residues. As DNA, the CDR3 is TGTGCCAGCAGTCCCCGACAGGGGGAAATTGGCTACACCTTC. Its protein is CASSPRQGEIGYTF.

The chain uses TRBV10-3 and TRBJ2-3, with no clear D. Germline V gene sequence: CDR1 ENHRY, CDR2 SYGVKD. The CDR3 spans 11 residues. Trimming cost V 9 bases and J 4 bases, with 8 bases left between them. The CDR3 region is CAIRNSDTQYF. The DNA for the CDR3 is TGTGCCATACGGAACTCAGATACGCAGTATTTT.